The next 12 T cell receptor beta chains were all read from a single sample in a study of graft-versus-host responses after intestinal transplantation. Their target antigens are unknown. TCRdb keeps only in-frame clones here, not all; method: immunoSEQ multiplex PCR. The data contain roughly 120,000 clones, approximately 95% of them seen just once; the ten biggest clones take up around 3%. The sample was unstimulated CD8+ T cells sorted from spleen or lymph node cells, taken before intestinal transplant. The receptor source for this set is a human donor who received an intestinal transplant.

J is TRBJ2-7 and V is TRBV6-5, with unresolved D. The V end lost 7 bases, the J end lost 1 base, and 8 bases lay between the germline ends. There are 12 residues in the CDR3. The germline CDR1 and CDR2 sequences are MNHEY and SVGAGI. The CDR3 nucleotides are TGTGCCAGCAAGCACGGTTCCTACGAGCAGTACTTC. It is translated as CASKHGSYEQYF.

The V call is TRBV5-6, the J call TRBJ1-1; D may be TRBD1 (5 bases). V was shortened by 0 bases and J by 7 bases, with 25 bases between the two germline ends. This CDR3 spans 18 amino acids. CDR1 and CDR2 from the germline V gene are SGHDT and YYEEEE. The CDR3 sequence: CASSLVGEGEARRVEAFF. For the CDR3, the DNA is TGTGCCAGCAGCTTGGTAGGGGAAGGTGAGGCAAGAAGGGTTGAAGCTTTCTTT.

J is TRBJ2-1 and V is TRBV28, with D perhaps TRBD2 (5 bases). The CDR3 loop spans 13 amino acids. Germline V gives CDR1 MDHEN, CDR2 SYDVKM. The V end was cut by 6 bases, the J end by 8 bases, with 14 bases between. The CDR3 loop reads CASRGRGRDEQFF. Here the CDR3 DNA reads TGTGCCAGCAGGGGGAGAGGACGGGATGAGCAGTTCTTC. Full variable domain (missing parts from reference TRBV28 and TRBJ2-1): DVKVTQSSRYLVKRTGEKVFLECVQDMDHENMFWYRQDPGLGLRLIYFSYDVKMKEKGDIPEGYSVSREKKERFSLILESASTNQTSMYLCASRGRGRDEQFFGPGTRLTVL.

The chain uses TRBV18 and TRBJ2-7; D gene unclear. The V gene's germline CDR1 is KGHSH and CDR2 LQKENI. CDR3 length equals 11 residues. V was cut by 5 bases and J by 3 bases, with 5 bases left in between. This CDR3 reads CASSWGYEQYF. CDR3 in DNA: TGTGCCAGCTCATGGGGCTACGAGCAGTACTTC.

This chain links TRBV6-5 with TRBJ2-1, with D possibly matching TRBD2 (6 bases). Trimming stripped 4 bases from V and 8 bases from J, with 12 bases between. CDR3 length: 13 amino acids. Germline CDR1 reads MNHEY; CDR2 reads SVGAGI. Here the CDR3 DNA reads TGTGCCAGCAGTTCATACGGGAGTGATGAGCAGTTCTTC. As protein: CASSSYGSDEQFF.

This clone occurred once. The rearrangement uses TRBV19 and TRBJ2-5, with TRBD2 as a possible D gene (6 bases). The J call may be faulty, since TRBJ2-7 better matches the DNA end. CDR3 length: 13 amino acids. CDR1 and CDR2 from the germline V gene are LNHDA and SQIVND (reference sequence). The CDR3 reads CASSGGSSYEQYF. CDR3 DNA: TGTGCCAGTAGCGGGGGTAGCTCCTACGAGCAGTACTTC.

This chain joins TRBV15 and TRBJ2-1; D is uncertain. V lost 5 bases and J 7 bases, leaving 18 bases between the germline ends. This CDR3 is built from 15 residues. Germline CDR1 and CDR2: LNHNV and YYDKDF (reference sequence). The CDR3 DNA sequence: TGTGCCACCAGCGGGCGGTGGGGTGGGGTGAATGAGCAGTTCTTC. This translates into CATSGRWGGVNEQFF.

The gene calls are TRBV28 and TRBJ2-5, with 7 bases fitting TRBD2. Judging by the DNA end, TRBJ2-7 fits better; the J call may be wrong. This CDR3 spans 15 amino acids. Germline assignment: CDR1 MDHEN and CDR2 SYDVKM. The DNA of the CDR3 is TGTGCCAGCAGTTTATGGGCGGGGGAGAAGGGCGAGCAGTACTTC. Translated: CASSLWAGEKGEQYF.

V and J are TRBV14 and TRBJ1-1; D gene ambiguous. Germline V gene sequence: CDR1 SGHDN, CDR2 FVKESK. V was trimmed by 0 bases and J by 0 bases, leaving 8 bases between them. This CDR3 is built from 15 residues. CDR3 sequence (DNA): TGTGCCAGCAGCCAAGAGGTTCCTGTGAACACTGAAGCTTTCTTT. Its protein is CASSQEVPVNTEAFF.

The chain joins TRBV5-1 to TRBJ2-7, with 7 positions matching TRBD2. The V gene's germline CDR1 is SGHRS and CDR2 YFSETQ. The CDR3 is made up of 14 amino acids. V was clipped by 3 bases and J by 2 bases; unmatched bases: 5. The CDR3 is CASSYLAAPYEQYF. The DNA of the CDR3 is TGCGCCAGCAGCTATCTAGCGGCCCCCTACGAGCAGTACTTC.

The chain carries TRBV28 and TRBJ2-1; D ambiguous. This CDR3 spans 12 amino acids. Trimming left V 10 bases short and J 0 bases short, with 7 bases between. In germline, CDR1 is MDHEN, CDR2 SYDVKM. CDR3 coding DNA: TGTGCCACCGAAGTCTCCTACAATGAGCAGTTCTTC. It specifies CATEVSYNEQFF.

This rearrangement joins TRBV4-3 to TRBJ2-1; 9 positions match TRBD2. CDR1 and CDR2 (germline): LGHNA, YSLEER. The trim removed 0 bases at V and 7 bases at J, leaving 16 bases unmatched. CDR3 length: 19 residues. CDR3 in amino acids: CASSQDRVRELAGMNEQFF. The CDR3 bases are TGCGCCAGCAGCCAAGACAGGGTCAGGGAACTAGCGGGTATGAATGAGCAGTTCTTC.